The sequence of this T cell receptor beta chain was determined in a study of T-cell memory formation after mild COVID-19 listed by TCRdb under 2021. As for the study more broadly: Most TCR sequence clusters were specific to one of the two donors. Two young, previously healthy adult volunteers made up the cohort, one male and one female. In a couple of donors, T-cell clones that expanded and contracted after mild COVID-19 were tracked by sequencing TCRalpha and TCRbeta repertoires over time. Study-wide conclusions, independent of this receptor: The study included only a couple of mild cases, and larger cohorts that include severe cases with pre-infection samples were judged to be necessary. Balanced CD4/CD8 phenotypes were observed for clones contracting from day 15 to 85, whereas a bias towards CD4+ was observed for a second wave of clones expanding from day 15 to 37. Contracting CD4+ clones turned up mainly in the CM and EM memory subsets, whereas EMRA was where CD8+ clones were enriched. Some responding clones were detected in pre-infection memory, which suggested that pre-existing cross-reactive memory T cells had joined the SARS-CoV-2 response. The second-wave clones that peaked on day 37 were not confirmed to be SARS-CoV-2 specific.

TCRdb records Illumina NovaSeq 6000 as the sequencer. cDNA libraries for TCRalpha and TCRbeta were prepared by 5'RACE using constant-segment primers, with sample barcodes and unique molecular identifiers added. RNA was extracted from every sample with Trizol reagent. The libraries were amplified in two PCR steps, and the second step added a second sample barcode and Illumina TruSeq adapters. Sequencing of libraries was performed on an Illumina NovaSeq with 2 x 150 bp paired-end reads. As for the authors' bioinformatics: The reads were demultiplexed and collapsed into UMI-guided consensus sequences using migec v1.2.7. Using mixcr v2.1.11, UMI consensuses were aligned to TRA and TRB V and J templates and then assembled into clonotypes. Clonotypes were classified as expanded or contracted when called significant by both edgeR and NoisET, with noise models trained on biological replicates. For edgeR calls, the thresholds were a false discovery rate-adjusted p below 0.01 and a log2 fold-change of 1. PCA with hierarchical clustering of max-normalized trajectories of the 1000 most abundant clonotypes was used as exploratory dynamics analysis. Separately sequenced CD4+ and CD8+ repertoires were used to assign the CD4 or CD8 phenotype of responding clones. In TCRdb, the public reads were trimmed at Q25 with fastp and aligned with MiXCR, with productive beta chains retained. Every entry covers one CDR3 protein and lists the most common genes and DNA from its rows. The authors' filters were not applied to this entry. This sample comprises almost 550,000 distinct CDR3 sequences, 20% of them detected only once. Together, the top ten hold 9.5% to 15% of the sample.

Ficoll-Paque density gradient centrifugation was the method used to isolate PBMCs. Trimming removed 1 base from V and 6 bases from J; the gene matches leave 5 bases unexplained. CDR1 and CDR2 are read off the germline V gene as SGHTA and FQGNSA. The CDR3, from cysteine to phenylalanine, totals 15 residues. Only CDR3 DNA is held: 45 bases, read in frame from base 1. Note on this clonotype: Its antigen is still unknown. No per-base quality is available; no much larger clone lies one base away.

The receptor's source is an adult woman who had mild COVID-19 (a few samples of this study predate the infection). The sample titles of this study are shuffled in the database, so cell type and time point are left out; the donor was told from shared clones. Recombination connected TRBV7-2 to TRBJ2-1, with 8 bases in between that match TRBD2. Sequencing used PBMCs or a T cell subset sorted from them (not recorded which). The CDR3 loop reads CASSLDGLASNEQFF. The DNA is TGTGCCAGCAGCTTAGACGGACTAGCTTCCAATGAGCAGTTCTTC.